In this sample, the clone carrying this T cell receptor (beta chain) turned up many times. Treg sorting used a CD4+CD25+CD127-/low gate. V lost 0 bases to trimming and J lost 7 bases; unmatched junction nucleotides: 16. The CDR3 is made up of 20 amino acids. Germline V lookup: CDR1 DFQATT, CDR2 SNEGSKA (reference sequence). One entry per CDR3 protein results from TCRdb running MiXCR on the 5' RACE reads. The table has some 32,000 distinct CDR3 sequences, roughly a quarter seen once; the top ten hold less than 2.5%. The TCR was taken from a female donor with breast cancer. Material: tumor-infiltrating Tregs sorted from the breast tumor. The chain couples TRBV20-1 to TRBJ2-1; 15 bases agree with TRBD2. This CDR3 is CSARDLGLAGGPSRGNEQFF. The CDR3, as DNA: TGCAGTGCTAGAGATTTAGGACTAGCGGGAGGGCCAAGCCGAGGAAATGAGCAGTTCTTC.